These 8 T cell receptor beta chains were sequenced from one sample in a study of T cell responses to AZD1222 COVID-19 vaccine. Repertoires were generated with immunoSEQ multiplex PCR, while TCRdb's copy carries only in-frame clones and drops some. This table has over 150,000 clones, roughly 91% appearing once. The sequenced sample was peripheral blood, obtained 28 days after the second dose of the MenACWY control vaccine. The receptors originated from an adult who received the MenACWY meningococcal vaccine as a control.

V and J are TRBV7-2 and TRBJ2-7; tentatively, D is TRBD2 (5 bases). Looked up from germline, CDR1 is SGHTA and CDR2 is FQGNSA. V lost 5 bases, J lost 3 bases, and 20 bases lay in between. This CDR3 spans 16 amino acids. CDR3 loop: CASSRAGVRRLYEQYF. CDR3 in DNA: TGTGCCAGCAGCCGGGCCGGGGTAAGGAGGCTCTACGAGCAGTACTTC.

The chain carries TRBV6-1 and TRBJ1-1; no clear D. The germline gives CDR1 MNHNS, CDR2 SASEGT. There are 14 residues in the CDR3. V lost 3 bases, J lost 2 bases, and 10 bases lay in between. The CDR3 loop reads CASSDKRVNTEAFF. The CDR3, as DNA: TGTGCCAGCAGTGACAAAAGGGTTAACACTGAAGCTTTCTTT.

In this sample, this clone turned up once. The chain links TRBV7-9 to TRBJ1-5, with TRBD1 matching 7 bases. Germline V gene lookup returns CDR1 SEHNR and CDR2 FQNEAQ (reference sequence). CDR3 length: 17 residues. V was pared by 6 bases and J by 5 bases, with 16 bases of the junction left unmatched. The CDR3 region has the DNA TGTGCCAGCAGTTTTCTCGGGGGCAGGGGGACTGATCAGCCCCAGCATTTT. Translation: CASSFLGGRGTDQPQHF.

J is TRBJ1-1 and V is TRBV5-1; D gene uncertain. Germline V lookup: CDR1 SGHRS, CDR2 YFSETQ. This CDR3 has 14 amino acids. Deletions cut 4 bases from V and 1 base from J, with 11 bases between. The CDR3 loop reads CASSAQSQNTEAFF. As DNA, the CDR3 is TGCGCCAGCAGCGCACAGAGTCAGAACACTGAAGCTTTCTTT.

This clone has a single count. The V gene is TRBV3-1 (or the pseudogene TRBV3-2), the J gene TRBJ1-2; TRBD1 matches at 8 bases. The CDR3 is 15 amino acids. Looked up from germline, CDR1 is LGHDT and CDR2 is YNNKEL (reference sequence). The ends lost 5 bases at V and 4 bases at J; junction bases unmatched: 9. The CDR3 sequence: CASSTPGQGSYGYTF. CDR3 in DNA: TGTGCCAGCAGCACACCTGGACAGGGTTCCTATGGCTACACCTTC.

CDR3 sequence (DNA): TGTGCCAGCAGCGCCCTTGGAAGCTCCTACGAGCAGTACTTC. Translation: CASSALGSSYEQYF. The rearrangement links TRBV9 to TRBJ2-7; D is unclear. Germline CDR1 and CDR2: SGDLS and YYNGEE. The CDR3 runs to 14 residues. Trimming took off 3 bases at V and 0 bases at J, with 10 bases between the two ends. Full variable domain (rest looked up from reference TRBV9 and TRBJ2-7): DSGVTQTPKHLITATGQRVTLRCSPRSGDLSVYWYQQSLDQGLQFLIQYYNGEERAKGNILERFSAQQFPDLHSELNLSSLELGDSALYFCASSALGSSYEQYFGPGTRLTVT.

The V and J genes are TRBV5-1 and TRBJ1-3; unclear D gene. V shed 0 bases and J shed 2 bases, with 12 bases lying between them. CDR1 is SGHRS and CDR2 is YFSETQ in the germline V gene. The CDR3 is 16 amino acids. The CDR3 DNA sequence: TGCGCCAGCAGCTTGGGATTTGGGGAGGCTGGAAACACCATATATTTT. Translation gives CASSLGFGEAGNTIYF.

This clone was seen a few times. The V and J genes are TRBV2 and TRBJ1-3; D not resolved. V was pared by 2 bases and J by 7 bases, with 15 bases between. Germline CDR1 reads SNHLY; CDR2 reads FYNNEI. The CDR3 is made up of 15 amino acids. DNA of the CDR3: TGTGCCAGCAGTGAAACGGGCCCTCACGGGAACACCATATATTTT. This translates into CASSETGPHGNTIYF.